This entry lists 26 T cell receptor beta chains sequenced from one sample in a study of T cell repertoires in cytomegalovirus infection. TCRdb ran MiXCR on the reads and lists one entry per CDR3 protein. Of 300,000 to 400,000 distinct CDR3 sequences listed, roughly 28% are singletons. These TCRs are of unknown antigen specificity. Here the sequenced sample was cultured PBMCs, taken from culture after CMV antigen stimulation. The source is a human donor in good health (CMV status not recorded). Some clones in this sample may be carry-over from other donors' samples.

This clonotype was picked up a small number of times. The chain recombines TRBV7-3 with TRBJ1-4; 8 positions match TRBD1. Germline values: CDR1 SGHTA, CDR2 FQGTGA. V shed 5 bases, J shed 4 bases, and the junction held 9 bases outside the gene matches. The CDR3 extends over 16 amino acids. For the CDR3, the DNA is TGTGCCAGCAGCCCCACCTCAGGGGGCCTTAATGAAAAACTGTTTTTT. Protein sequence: CASSPTSGGLNEKLFF.

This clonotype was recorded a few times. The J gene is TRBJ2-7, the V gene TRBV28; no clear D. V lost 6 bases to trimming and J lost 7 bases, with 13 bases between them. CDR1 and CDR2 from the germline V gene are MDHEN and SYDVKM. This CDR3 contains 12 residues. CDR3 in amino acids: CASSLTSEEQYF. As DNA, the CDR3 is TGTGCCAGCAGCCTGACGTCTGAGGAGCAGTACTTC.

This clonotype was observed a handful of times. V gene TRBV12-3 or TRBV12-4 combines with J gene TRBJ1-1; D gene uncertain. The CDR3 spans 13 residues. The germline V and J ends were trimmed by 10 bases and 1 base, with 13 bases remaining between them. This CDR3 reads CATQQTPNTEAFF. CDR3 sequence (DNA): TGTGCCACCCAACAGACACCGAACACTGAAGCTTTCTTT.

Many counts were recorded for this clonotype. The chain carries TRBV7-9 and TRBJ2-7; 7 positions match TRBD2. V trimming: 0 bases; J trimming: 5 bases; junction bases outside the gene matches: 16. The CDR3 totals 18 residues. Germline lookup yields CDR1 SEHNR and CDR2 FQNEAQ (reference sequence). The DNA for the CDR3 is TGTGCCAGCAGCTTAGCCGGCCTGTCTAGCGGAGGGGTTAACGAGCAGTACTTC. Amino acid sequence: CASSLAGLSSGGVNEQYF.

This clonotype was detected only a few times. The CDR3 spells CASSLGSGGVETQYF. DNA of the CDR3: TGTGCCAGCAGTTTAGGTAGCGGGGGTGTAGAGACCCAGTACTTC. The rearrangement links TRBV12-3 or TRBV12-4 to TRBJ2-5; TRBD2 matches 9 bases. The CDR3 totals 15 residues. After removal of 1 base from V and 4 bases from J, the junction contained 4 bases not matched to a gene.

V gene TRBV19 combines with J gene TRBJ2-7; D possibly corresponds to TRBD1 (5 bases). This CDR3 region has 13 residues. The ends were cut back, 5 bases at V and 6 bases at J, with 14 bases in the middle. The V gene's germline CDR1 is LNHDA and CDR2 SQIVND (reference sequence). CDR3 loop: CASSATASGEQYF. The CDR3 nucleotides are TGTGCCAGTAGTGCGACAGCCTCCGGCGAGCAGTACTTC.

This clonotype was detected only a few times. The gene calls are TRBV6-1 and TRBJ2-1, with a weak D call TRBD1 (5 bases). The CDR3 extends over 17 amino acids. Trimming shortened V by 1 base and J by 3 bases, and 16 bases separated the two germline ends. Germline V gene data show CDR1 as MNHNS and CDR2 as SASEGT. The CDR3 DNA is TGTGCCAGCAGTGAAGACTTAGGGGCGACAGTCTACAATGAGCAGTTCTTC. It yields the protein CASSEDLGATVYNEQFF.

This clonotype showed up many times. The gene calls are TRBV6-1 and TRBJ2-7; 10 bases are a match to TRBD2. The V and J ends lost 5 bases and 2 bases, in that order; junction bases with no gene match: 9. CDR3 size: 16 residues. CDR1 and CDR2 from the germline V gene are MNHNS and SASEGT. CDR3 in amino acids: CASSYGGTSAAYEQYF. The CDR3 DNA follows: TGTGCCAGCAGTTATGGGGGGACTAGCGCCGCCTACGAGCAGTACTTC.

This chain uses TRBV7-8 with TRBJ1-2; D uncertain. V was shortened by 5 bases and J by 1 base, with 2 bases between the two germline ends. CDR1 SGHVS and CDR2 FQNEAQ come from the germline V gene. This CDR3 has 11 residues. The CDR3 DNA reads TGTGCCAGCAGCAATAACTATGGCTACACCTTC. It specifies CASSNNYGYTF.

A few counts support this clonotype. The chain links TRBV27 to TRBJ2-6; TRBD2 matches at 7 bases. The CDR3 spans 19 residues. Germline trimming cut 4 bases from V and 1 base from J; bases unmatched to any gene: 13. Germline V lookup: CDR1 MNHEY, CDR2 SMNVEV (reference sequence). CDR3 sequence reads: CASSYKGLNDYSGANVLTF. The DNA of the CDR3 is TGTGCCAGCAGTTATAAGGGACTAAATGATTATTCTGGGGCCAACGTCCTGACTTTC.

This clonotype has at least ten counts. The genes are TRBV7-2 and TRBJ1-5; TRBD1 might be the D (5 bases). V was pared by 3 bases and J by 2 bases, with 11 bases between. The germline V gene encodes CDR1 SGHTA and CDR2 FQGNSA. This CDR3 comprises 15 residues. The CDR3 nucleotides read TGTGCCAGCAGCTTGGGGCTTCGGGGCAATCAGCCCCAGCATTTT. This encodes CASSLGLRGNQPQHF. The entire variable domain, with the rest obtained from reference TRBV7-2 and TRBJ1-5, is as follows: GAGVSQSPSNKVTEKGKDVELRCDPISGHTALYWYRQSLGQGLEFLIYFQGNSAPDKSGLPSDRFSAERTGGSVSTLTIQRTQQEDSAVYLCASSLGLRGNQPQHFGDGTRLSIL.

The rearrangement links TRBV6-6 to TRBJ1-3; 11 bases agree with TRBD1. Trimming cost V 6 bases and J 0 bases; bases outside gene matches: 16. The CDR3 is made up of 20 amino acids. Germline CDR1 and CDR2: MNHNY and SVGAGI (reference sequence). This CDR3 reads CASRGRPGQGDPNSGNTIYF. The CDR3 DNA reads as TGTGCCAGCAGAGGAAGACCGGGACAGGGGGACCCTAACTCTGGAAACACCATATATTTT.

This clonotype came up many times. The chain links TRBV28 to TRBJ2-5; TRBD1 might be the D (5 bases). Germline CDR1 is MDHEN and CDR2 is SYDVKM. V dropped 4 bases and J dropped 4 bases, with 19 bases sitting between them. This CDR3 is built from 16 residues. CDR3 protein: CASSSLSGLRGETQYF. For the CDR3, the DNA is TGTGCCAGCAGTTCGCTATCCGGGCTAAGGGGAGAGACCCAGTACTTC.

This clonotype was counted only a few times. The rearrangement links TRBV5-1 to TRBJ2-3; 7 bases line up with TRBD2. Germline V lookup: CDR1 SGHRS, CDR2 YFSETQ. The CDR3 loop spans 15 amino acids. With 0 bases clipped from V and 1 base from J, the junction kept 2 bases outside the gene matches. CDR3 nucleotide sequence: TGCGCCAGCAGCTTGGCTACTAGCGGCACAGATACGCAGTATTTT. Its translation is CASSLATSGTDTQYF.

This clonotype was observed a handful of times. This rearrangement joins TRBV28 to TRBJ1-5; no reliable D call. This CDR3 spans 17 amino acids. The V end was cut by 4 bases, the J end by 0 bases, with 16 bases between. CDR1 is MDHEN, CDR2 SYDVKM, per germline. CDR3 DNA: TGTGCCAGCAGTTCGACGGATTTTGCGTATAGCAATCAGCCCCAGCATTTT. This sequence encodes CASSSTDFAYSNQPQHF.

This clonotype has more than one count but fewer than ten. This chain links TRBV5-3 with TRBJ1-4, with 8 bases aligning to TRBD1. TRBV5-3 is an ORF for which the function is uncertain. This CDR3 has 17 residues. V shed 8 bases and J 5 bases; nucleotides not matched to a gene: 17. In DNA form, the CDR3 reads TGTGCCAGCAGCCGTTTACCGACAGGGGCCTTAAATGAAAAACTGTTTTTT. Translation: CASSRLPTGALNEKLFF.

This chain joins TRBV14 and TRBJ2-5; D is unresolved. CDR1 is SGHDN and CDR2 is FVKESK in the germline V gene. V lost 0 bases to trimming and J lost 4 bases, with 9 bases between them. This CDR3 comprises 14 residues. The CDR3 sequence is CASSQEIWAETQYF. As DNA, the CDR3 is TGTGCCAGCAGCCAAGAGATTTGGGCAGAGACCCAGTACTTC.

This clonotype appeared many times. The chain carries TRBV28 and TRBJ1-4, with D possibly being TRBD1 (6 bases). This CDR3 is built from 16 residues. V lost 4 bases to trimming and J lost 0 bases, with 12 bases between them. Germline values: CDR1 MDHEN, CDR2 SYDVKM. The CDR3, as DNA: TGTGCCAGCAGTTCTGGACAGCTTGCAACTAATGAAAAACTGTTTTTT. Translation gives CASSSGQLATNEKLFF.

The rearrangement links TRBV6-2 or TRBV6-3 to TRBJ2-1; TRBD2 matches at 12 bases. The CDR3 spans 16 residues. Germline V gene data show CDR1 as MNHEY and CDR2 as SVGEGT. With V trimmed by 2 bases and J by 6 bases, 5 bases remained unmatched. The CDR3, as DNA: TGTGCCAGCAGTTACCGGACTAGCGGGGTGGGCAATGAGCAGTTCTTC. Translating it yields CASSYRTSGVGNEQFF.

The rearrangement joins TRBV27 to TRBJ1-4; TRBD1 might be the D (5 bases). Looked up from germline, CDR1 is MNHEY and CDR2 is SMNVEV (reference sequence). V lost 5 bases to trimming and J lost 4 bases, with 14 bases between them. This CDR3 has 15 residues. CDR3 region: CASSPRGRYNEKLFF. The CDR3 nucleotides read TGTGCCAGCAGTCCCCGGGGACGGTATAATGAAAAACTGTTTTTT.

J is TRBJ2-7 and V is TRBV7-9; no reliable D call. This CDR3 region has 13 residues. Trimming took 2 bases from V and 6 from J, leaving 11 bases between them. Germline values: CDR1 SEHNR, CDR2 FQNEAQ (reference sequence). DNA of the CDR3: TGTGCCAGCAGCTTATCCGAGTACGGCGAGCAGTACTTC. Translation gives CASSLSEYGEQYF.

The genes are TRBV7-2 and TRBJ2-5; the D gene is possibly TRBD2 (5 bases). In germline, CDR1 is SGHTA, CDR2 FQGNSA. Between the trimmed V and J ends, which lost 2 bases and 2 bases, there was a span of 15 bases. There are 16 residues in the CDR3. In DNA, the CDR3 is TGTGCCAGCAGCTTACCCTTAGGACGGAGGCAAGAGACCCAGTACTTC. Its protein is CASSLPLGRRQETQYF.

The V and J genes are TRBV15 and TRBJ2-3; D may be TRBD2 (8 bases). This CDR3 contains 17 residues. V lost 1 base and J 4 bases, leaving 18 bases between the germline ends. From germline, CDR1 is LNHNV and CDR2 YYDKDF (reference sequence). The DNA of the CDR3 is TGTGCCACCAGCAGAGCTTTCGGGACTAGGGGGCCAGATACGCAGTATTTT. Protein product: CATSRAFGTRGPDTQYF.

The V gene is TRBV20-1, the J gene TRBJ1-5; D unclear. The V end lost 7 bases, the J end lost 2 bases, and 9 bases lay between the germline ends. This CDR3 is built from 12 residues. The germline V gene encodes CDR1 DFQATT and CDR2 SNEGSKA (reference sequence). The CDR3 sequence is CSVLEGNQPQHF. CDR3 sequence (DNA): TGCAGTGTTCTCGAGGGCAATCAGCCCCAGCATTTT.

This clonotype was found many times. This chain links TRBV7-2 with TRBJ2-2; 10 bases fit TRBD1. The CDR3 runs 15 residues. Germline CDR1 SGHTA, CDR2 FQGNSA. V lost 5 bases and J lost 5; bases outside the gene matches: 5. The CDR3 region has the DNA TGTGCCAGCAGCACGAGGACAGGGGGGACCGGGGAGCTGTTTTTT. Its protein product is CASSTRTGGTGELFF.

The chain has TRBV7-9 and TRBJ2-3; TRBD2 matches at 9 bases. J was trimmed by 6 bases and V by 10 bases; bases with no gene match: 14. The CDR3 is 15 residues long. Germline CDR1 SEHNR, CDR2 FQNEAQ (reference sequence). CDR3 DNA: TGTGCCACCAGGGGAGCTAGCGGGGTTACGGATACGCAGTATTTT. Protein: CATRGASGVTDTQYF.